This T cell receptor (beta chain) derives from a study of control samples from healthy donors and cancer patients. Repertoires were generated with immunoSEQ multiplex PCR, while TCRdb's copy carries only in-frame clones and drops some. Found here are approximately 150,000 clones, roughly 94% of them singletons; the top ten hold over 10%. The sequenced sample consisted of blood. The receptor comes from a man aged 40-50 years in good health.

The CDR3 reads CASRARVESYNEQFF. The CDR3 nucleotides are TGCGCCAGCAGAGCCAGGGTCGAGTCCTACAATGAGCAGTTCTTC. The rearrangement uses TRBV10-1 and TRBJ2-1; a possible D gene is TRBD1 (5 bases). Trimming took 6 bases from V and 1 from J, leaving 13 bases between them. CDR1 and CDR2 (germline): WNHNN, SYGVQD (reference sequence). The CDR3 sequence is 15 residues long.